This entry lists 23 T cell receptor beta chains sequenced from one sample in a study of cytomegalovirus exposure and HLA in healthy donors. In the PCR, 60 Vbeta and 13 Jbeta primers were used. Some clones are missing from TCRdb's copy, which holds only in-frame ones; the method was immunoSEQ multiplex PCR. The sample carries roughly 150,000 clones, 75% to 90% recorded once. Sequencing was performed on PBMCs. These receptors were obtained from a male donor in good health and CMV-seronegative.

The chain combines TRBV18 with TRBJ1-3, with D possibly matching TRBD1 (6 bases). Germline V gene lookup returns CDR1 KGHSH and CDR2 LQKENI. V was trimmed by 1 base and J by 0 bases, leaving 10 bases between them. The CDR3 length is 16 residues. This chain's CDR3 is CASSPRQESSGNTIYF. CDR3 nucleotides: TGTGCCAGCTCACCACGACAGGAAAGCTCTGGAAACACCATATATTTT.

This clone was seen only a few times. The CDR3 loop reads CASSQTGLAGGSTDTQYF. CDR3 nucleotides: TGCGCCAGCAGCCAAACAGGACTAGCGGGGGGGAGCACAGATACGCAGTATTTT. The V gene is TRBV4-3, the J gene TRBJ2-3, with TRBD2 identical over 15 bases. The germline CDR1 and CDR2 sequences are LGHNA and YSLEER. There are 18 residues in the CDR3. V lost 2 bases to trimming and J lost 0 bases; unmatched junction nucleotides: 3.

This clone was recorded a few times. The chain uses TRBV5-5 and TRBJ2-1, with TRBD2 as a possible D gene (5 bases). The germline V gene encodes CDR1 SGHKS and CDR2 YYEKEE (reference sequence). V was shortened by 3 bases and J by 6 bases, with 10 bases between the two germline ends. CDR3 length: 13 residues. The CDR3 bases are TGTGCCAGCAGCTCAGCGGTTGGCAATGAGCAGTTCTTC. Residues: CASSSAVGNEQFF.

This clone appeared a few times. The rearrangement uses TRBV30 and TRBJ2-1; 10 bases match TRBD2. This CDR3 contains 14 residues. V dropped 7 bases and J dropped 1; count of bases not matched to a gene: 4. CDR1 and CDR2 from the germline V gene are GTSNPN and SVGIG (reference sequence). The CDR3 DNA reads as TGTGCCTCGCTAGCGGGGGTTTCCTACAATGAGCAGTTCTTC. Translating it yields CASLAGVSYNEQFF.

J is TRBJ2-2 and V is TRBV5-6; the D gene is possibly TRBD1 (6 bases). In germline, CDR1 is SGHDT, CDR2 YYEEEE. CDR3 length: 16 amino acids. V dropped 2 bases and J dropped 0 bases, with 11 bases sitting between them. CDR3 DNA sequence: TGTGCCAGCAGCTTTGATGGGACAACGAACACCGGGGAGCTGTTTTTT. It translates to CASSFDGTTNTGELFF.

This chain links TRBV15 with TRBJ2-5; TRBD1 aligns across 10 bases. This CDR3 is 15 amino acids long. Germline V gives CDR1 LNHNV, CDR2 YYDKDF (reference sequence). V was clipped by 0 bases and J by 4 bases; unmatched bases: 2. The CDR3 bases are TGTGCCACCAGCAGAGATCGGGACAGGGGAGAGACCCAGTACTTC. It translates to CATSRDRDRGETQYF.

The gene calls are TRBV5-6 and TRBJ2-3; D is unresolved. Deletions cut 3 bases from V and 6 bases from J, with 5 bases between. The CDR3 spans 11 residues. Germline V gene lookup returns CDR1 SGHDT and CDR2 YYEEEE. CDR3 nucleotide sequence: TGTGCCAGCAGCTCAGCGGATACGCAGTATTTT. Amino acids: CASSSADTQYF.

This chain connects TRBV14 to TRBJ2-7, with a weak D call TRBD1 (6 bases). V was trimmed by 0 bases and J by 4 bases, leaving 22 bases between them. CDR1 is SGHDN and CDR2 is FVKESK in the germline V gene. The CDR3 totals 18 residues. The CDR3 DNA is TGTGCCAGCAGCCAAGATCGTGGGGTTTGGGGGCCCATATACGAGCAGTACTTC. This sequence encodes CASSQDRGVWGPIYEQYF.

CDR3 loop: CASRGVTEAFF. The CDR3 nucleotides are TGTGCCAGCAGAGGGGTCACTGAAGCTTTCTTT. The genes are TRBV2 and TRBJ1-1; D perhaps matches TRBD1 (5 bases). The V and J ends lost 6 bases and 4 bases respectively, with 6 bases between them. CDR1 is SNHLY and CDR2 is FYNNEI in the germline V gene. The CDR3 covers 11 residues.

The chain is built from TRBV6-1 and TRBJ2-6; D ambiguous. V lost 0 bases, J lost 1 base, and 16 bases lay in between. CDR3 length: 19 amino acids. CDR1 is MNHNS, CDR2 SASEGT, per germline. Here the CDR3 DNA reads TGTGCCAGCAGTGAAGCGGTGAGGCTAGTGAGGTCTGGGGCCAACGTCCTGACTTTC. This translates into CASSEAVRLVRSGANVLTF.

The chain joins TRBV6-1 to TRBJ2-3, with D unresolved. This CDR3 is 15 amino acids long. The ends were cut back, 2 bases at V and 6 bases at J, with 15 bases in the middle. Germline values: CDR1 MNHNS, CDR2 SASEGT. The CDR3 protein is CASSESIGEADTQYF. In DNA form, the CDR3 reads TGTGCCAGCAGTGAATCGATAGGAGAGGCGGATACGCAGTATTTT.

The V call is TRBV5-1, the J call TRBJ2-2; TRBD2 matches 8 bases. CDR3 length: 13 residues. V lost 3 bases and J lost 6; bases outside the gene matches: 1. CDR1 is SGHRS, CDR2 YFSETQ, per germline. CDR3: CASSSGGPGELFF. DNA of the CDR3: TGCGCCAGCAGCTCGGGGGGGCCCGGGGAGCTGTTTTTT.

The chain combines TRBV5-1 with TRBJ1-5, with 7 bases aligning to TRBD1. Germline CDR1 SGHRS, CDR2 YFSETQ. With V trimmed by 6 bases and J by 0 bases, 9 bases remained unmatched. There are 16 residues in the CDR3. CDR3 in amino acids: CASTLDRENSNQPQHF. The DNA of the CDR3 is TGCGCCAGCACCCTTGACAGGGAGAATAGCAATCAGCCCCAGCATTTT. Using reference TRBV5-1 and TRBJ1-5 for the parts outside the CDR3, the full variable domain is KAGVTQTPRYLIKTRGQQVTLSCSPISGHRSVSWYQQTPGQGLQFLFEYFSETQRNKGNFPGRFSGRQFSNSRSEMNVSTLELGDSALYLCASTLDRENSNQPQHFGDGTRLSIL.

This clone was recorded a few times. The chain recombines TRBV28 with TRBJ2-5, with 7 bases identical to TRBD2. This CDR3 spans 15 amino acids. The V segment lost 5 bases and the J segment 1 base; nucleotides outside the gene matches: 7. Germline loops: CDR1 MDHEN, CDR2 SYDVKM. The CDR3 loop is CASSRFGGIQETQYF. The CDR3 coding sequence is TGTGCCAGCAGTCGCTTCGGGGGGATCCAAGAGACCCAGTACTTC.

V gene TRBV6-5 combines with J gene TRBJ1-1, with TRBD1 matching over 7 bases. The CDR3 has 14 residues. Germline assignment: CDR1 MNHEY and CDR2 SVGAGI. V was clipped by 5 bases and J by 4 bases; unmatched bases: 7. This CDR3 is CASSRSTGLTEAFF. The DNA for the CDR3 is TGTGCCAGCAGTCGATCGACAGGGCTCACTGAAGCTTTCTTT.

The chain links TRBV7-8 to TRBJ1-6; 7 positions agree with TRBD1. The CDR3 contains 14 residues. V lost 3 bases and J lost 9; bases outside the gene matches: 5. CDR1 is SGHVS and CDR2 is FQNEAQ in the germline V gene. CDR3: CASSFSDRVSPLHF. In DNA, the CDR3 is TGTGCCAGCAGCTTCTCCGACAGGGTTTCACCCCTCCACTTT.

This clone was counted between two and nine times. This chain connects TRBV18 to TRBJ2-5, with a tentative D call TRBD1 (5 bases). Germline CDR1 KGHSH, CDR2 LQKENI. This CDR3 is 15 amino acids long. V lost 3 bases and J 8 bases, leaving 19 bases between the germline ends. CDR3 nucleotides: TGTGCCAGCTCACCCGCCGTGGGCAGGGAAGGTACCCAGTACTTC. As protein: CASSPAVGREGTQYF.

The V gene is TRBV2, the J gene TRBJ1-2; no clear D. The CDR3 loop spans 12 amino acids. V lost 0 bases and J 8 bases, leaving 7 bases between the germline ends. CDR1 and CDR2 from the germline V gene are SNHLY and FYNNEI. Written as DNA, the CDR3 is TGTGCCAGCAGTGAAGCCGCACGGGGCTACACCTTC. Its protein is CASSEAARGYTF.

V and J are TRBV10-3 and TRBJ2-1; 9 bases map to TRBD2. The CDR3 totals 14 residues. Germline CDR1 ENHRY, CDR2 SYGVKD. The V gene end was trimmed by 9 bases and the J gene end by 7 bases; junction bases not matched to a gene: 10. The CDR3 DNA follows: TGTGCCATAACCAAGGTAGCGGGGGTGAATGAGCAGTTCTTC. Translation gives CAITKVAGVNEQFF.

This clone was recorded a few times. This chain connects TRBV7-6 to TRBJ2-5; 7 bases line up with TRBD2. Germline assignment: CDR1 SGHVS and CDR2 FNYEAQ. V shed 0 bases and J 5 bases; nucleotides not matched to a gene: 6. This CDR3 contains 15 residues. The CDR3: CASSLARVGGETQYF. As DNA, the CDR3 is TGTGCCAGCAGCTTAGCGCGGGTGGGAGGGGAGACCCAGTACTTC.

The CDR3 sequence is CASSPKGQRFNYGYTF. CDR3 sequence (DNA): TGTGCCAGCAGCCCCAAGGGACAGAGATTTAACTATGGCTACACCTTC. The chain couples TRBV9 to TRBJ1-2, with 7 bases matching TRBD1. Germline CDR1 SGDLS, CDR2 YYNGEE. V trimming: 4 bases; J trimming: 1 base; junction bases outside the gene matches: 10. CDR3 length: 16 residues.

The V and J genes are TRBV18 and TRBJ2-7, with D unresolved. This CDR3 region has 16 residues. V shed 0 bases and J shed 4 bases, with 16 bases lying between them. Per the germline V gene, CDR1 is KGHSH and CDR2 is LQKENI. The CDR3 region is CASSPPRLGLNYEQYF. Here the CDR3 DNA reads TGTGCCAGCTCACCACCGAGGTTGGGTCTCAATTACGAGCAGTACTTC. Combining the CDR3 with reference TRBV18 and TRBJ2-7 gives the whole variable domain NAGVMQNPRHLVRRRGQEARLRCSPMKGHSHVYWYRQLPEEGLKFMVYLQKENIIDESGMPKERFSAEFPKEGPSILRIQQVVRGDSAAYFCASSPPRLGLNYEQYFGPGTRLTVT.

This chain links TRBV9 with TRBJ1-2; possibly TRBD1 for D (6 bases). In germline, CDR1 is SGDLS, CDR2 YYNGEE. This CDR3 comprises 15 residues. The V gene lost 3 bases and the J gene lost 4 bases, with 16 bases spanning the gap. The CDR3 is CASSATGLGVYGYTF. The CDR3 bases are TGTGCCAGCAGCGCAACAGGGTTAGGGGTCTATGGCTACACCTTC.